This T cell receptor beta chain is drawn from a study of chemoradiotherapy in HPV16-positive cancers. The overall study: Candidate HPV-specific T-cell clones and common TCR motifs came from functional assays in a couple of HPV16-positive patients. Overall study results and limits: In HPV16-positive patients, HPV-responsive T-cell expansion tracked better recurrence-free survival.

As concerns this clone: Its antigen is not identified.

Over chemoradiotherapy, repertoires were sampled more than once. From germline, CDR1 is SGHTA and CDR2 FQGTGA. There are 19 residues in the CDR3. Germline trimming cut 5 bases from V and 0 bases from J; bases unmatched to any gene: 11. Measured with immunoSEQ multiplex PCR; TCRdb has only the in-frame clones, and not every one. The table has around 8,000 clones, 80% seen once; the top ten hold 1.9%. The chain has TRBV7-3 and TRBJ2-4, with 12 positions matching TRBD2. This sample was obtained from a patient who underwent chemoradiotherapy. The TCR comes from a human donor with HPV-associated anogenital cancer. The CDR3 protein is CASSPRTSGTGIAKNIQYF. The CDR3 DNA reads TGTGCCAGCAGCCCGAGGACTAGCGGGACCGGAATAGCCAAAAACATTCAGTACTTC.